This entry concerns a single T cell receptor beta chain. The germline gives CDR1 MGHRA, CDR2 YSYEKL. The CDR3 sequence is 15 residues long. The V gene lost 1 base and the J gene lost 6 bases, with 14 bases spanning the gap. This sample was taken from a study of blood T cell repertoires in COVID-19. Sequencing used immunoSEQ multiplex PCR; TCRdb keeps in-frame clones, though not all of them. The data show about 220,000 clones, about 79% seen once. This clonotype was obtained from a man between 45 and 60 years old with active or convalescent COVID-19. The J gene is TRBJ2-3, the V gene TRBV4-1; TRBD2 might be the D (6 bases). The sequencing input was peripheral blood. The chain's CDR3 is CASSQVNSAGDTQYF. In DNA, the CDR3 is TGCGCCAGCAGCCAAGTTAACTCGGCGGGGGATACGCAGTATTTT.